The source of this T cell receptor beta chain is a study of TIL therapy for anti-PD-1-resistant metastatic lung cancer. The libraries were made with immunoSEQ v3. Sequencing used immunoSEQ multiplex PCR; TCRdb keeps in-frame clones, though not all of them. The profile shows tens of thousands of clones, about 79% of them singletons. Germline assignment: CDR1 SGHRS and CDR2 YFSETQ. The CDR3 sequence is 15 residues long. V was trimmed by 0 bases and J by 4 bases, leaving 13 bases between them. Time point indicated: pre-treatment sample, taken before nivolumab and TIL therapy. The material was blood, obtained at baseline. V is TRBV5-1 and J is TRBJ1-1; TRBD1 might be the D (6 bases). This receptor was obtained from a person aged 25-85 years with non-small cell lung cancer. The CDR3 DNA is TGCGCCAGCAGCTTGGATTGGGGGGCCGGCACTGAAGCTTTCTTT. This codes for CASSLDWGAGTEAFF.